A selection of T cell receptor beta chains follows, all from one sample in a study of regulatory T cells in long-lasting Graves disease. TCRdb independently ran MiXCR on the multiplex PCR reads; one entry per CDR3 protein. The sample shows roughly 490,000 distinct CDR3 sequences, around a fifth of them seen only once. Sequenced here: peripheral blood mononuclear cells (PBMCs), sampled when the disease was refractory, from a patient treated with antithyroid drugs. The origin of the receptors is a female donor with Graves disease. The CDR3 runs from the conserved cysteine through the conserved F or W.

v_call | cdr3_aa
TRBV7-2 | CASSLVYGGQSEAFF
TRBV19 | CASSSGQGFEQYF
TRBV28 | CASREPTGKNEAFF
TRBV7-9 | CASSLAQGAHQPQHF
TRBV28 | CASSLTSLISYEQYF
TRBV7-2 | CASSFSRDSYGYTF
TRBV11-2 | CASSSKGQGMANTEAFF
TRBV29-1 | CNVGVGAMNTEAFF
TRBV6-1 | CASSEAHTVGTEAFF
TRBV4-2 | CASSQGSADTIYF
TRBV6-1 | CASSLGLSKETQYF
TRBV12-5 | CASGSRNQPQHF
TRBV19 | CASSIGTGKSYEQYF
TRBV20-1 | CSASQSQVPGNTIYF
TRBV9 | CASSVGFGSEQYF
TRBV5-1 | CASSPGVMTNTEAFF
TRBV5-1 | CASRIIYPQGTYEQYF
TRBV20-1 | CSADPGPSTTTNEKLFF
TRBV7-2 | CASSPSPRWGELFF
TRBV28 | CASRLAYSYEQYF
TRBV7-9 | CASPARGFTGELFF
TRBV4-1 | CASSQYTGYTEAFF
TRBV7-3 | CASSLTGRGSYEQYF
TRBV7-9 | CASSLELTEQYF
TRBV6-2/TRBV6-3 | CASIPMSGANVLTF
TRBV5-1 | CASSWGGEAEAFF
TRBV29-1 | CSVLNLAGDQKTQYF
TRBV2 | CASSYHRGRTEAFF
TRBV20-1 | CSAEGDRGPGSPLHF
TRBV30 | CAWSVADIANYGYTF
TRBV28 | CASRLGVYGYTF
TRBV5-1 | CASSLGFGSTEAFF
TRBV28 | CASSLGLAGNFYEQYF
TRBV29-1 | CSVEEGRTSSYTF
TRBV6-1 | CASSRDTFSEKLFF
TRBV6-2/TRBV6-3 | CASSGVGYEQYF
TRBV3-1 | CASSQSPEETQYF
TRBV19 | CANNDLLRGSPLHF
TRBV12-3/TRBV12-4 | CASSLQTAGNTIYF
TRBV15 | CATSRATLGRWGINQPQHF
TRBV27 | CASLRRPDYNSPLHF
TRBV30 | CAAYGRETQYF
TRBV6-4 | CASSETGLGGELFF
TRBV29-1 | CSVAGAGLQETQYF
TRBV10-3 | CAISDLGYEQYF
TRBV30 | CAWRTGQGANEQYF
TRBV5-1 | CASSSGQGAIEPQHF